The subject of this entry is one T cell receptor beta chain. The antigen remains unidentified. This sample was taken from a study of cytomegalovirus exposure and HLA in healthy donors. The study, taken as a whole, reports: In vitro checks showed that a few CMV-associated chains really do target CMV antigens.

Primers included in the PCR were 60 Vbeta and 13 Jbeta primers. Clones were sequenced by immunoSEQ multiplex PCR, and TCRdb holds only the in-frame ones, with some missing. The specimen's table records around 45,000 clones. The CDR3 covers 11 residues. The junction had 1 base not matched to a gene; V was cut back by 5 bases and J by 7 bases. CDR1 is SGHTA and CDR2 is FQGNSA in the germline V gene. The receptor was derived from a male donor in good health and CMV-seronegative. The J gene is TRBJ1-1, the V gene TRBV7-2, with 7 bases fitting TRBD1. Sequenced material: PBMCs. The CDR3 loop is CASSRDSEAFF. The CDR3 DNA is TGTGCCAGCAGCCGGGACAGTGAAGCTTTCTTT.